The 21 T cell receptor beta chains reported below all come from one sample, sequenced in a study of shared clonotypes between healthy human individuals. This table comes from immunoSEQ multiplex PCR, and its TCRdb copy is limited to in-frame clones, with some not included. The sample includes 550,000 to 600,000 clones, roughly four fifths of them seen just once. Material for sequencing was PBMCs. Receptors were obtained from a woman aged 40 to 55 in good health. Some clones in this sample may be carry-over from other donors' samples.

The rearrangement links TRBV27 to TRBJ1-2; possibly TRBD1 for D (6 bases). There are 13 residues in the CDR3. Per the germline V gene, CDR1 is MNHEY and CDR2 is SMNVEV (reference sequence). V shed 6 bases and J shed 7 bases, with 15 bases lying between them. The CDR3: CASRQDRDTGYTF. The CDR3 DNA reads TGTGCCAGCAGGCAGGACAGAGATACTGGCTACACCTTC.

This chain uses TRBV18 with TRBJ2-5; 8 positions agree with TRBD2. Trimming removed 1 base from V and 1 base from J; junction bases left unmatched: 2. This CDR3 has 15 amino acids. Looked up from germline, CDR1 is KGHSH and CDR2 is LQKENI. CDR3: CASSPRAGVQETQYF. For the CDR3, the DNA is TGTGCCAGCTCACCACGAGCGGGAGTCCAAGAGACCCAGTACTTC.

The V gene is TRBV21-1, the J gene TRBJ2-1; the listed D gene, TRBD2, was not tested against the DNA. TRBV21-1 is shown as a pseudogene. This CDR3 has 18 amino acids. CDR3 amino acids: CASSKGRADQETYNEQFF. DNA for the CDR3: TGTGCCAGCAGCAAAGGGAGGGCGGACCAGGAGACCTACAATGAGCAGTTCTTC.

The gene calls are TRBV19 and TRBJ2-1; 14 bases map to TRBD2. The CDR3 contains 19 residues. V shed 10 bases, J shed 6 bases, and the junction held 20 bases outside the gene matches. CDR1 and CDR2 (germline): LNHDA, SQIVND (reference sequence). CDR3 sequence: CAKTGIATSGRDFANEQFF. In DNA, the CDR3 is TGTGCCAAGACAGGCATCGCGACTAGCGGGAGGGATTTCGCCAATGAGCAGTTCTTC.

The sample holds one count of this clone. The chain is built from TRBV28 and TRBJ2-7; D may be TRBD1 (5 bases). This CDR3 region has 14 residues. The germline V gene encodes CDR1 MDHEN and CDR2 SYDVKM. Trimming shortened V by 2 bases and J by 3 bases, and 11 bases separated the two germline ends. The CDR3 reads CASSLRQNLYEQYF. The CDR3 bases are TGTGCCAGCAGTTTAAGACAGAACCTCTACGAGCAGTACTTC. The variable domain in full, completed from reference TRBV28 and TRBJ2-7, reads DVKVTQSSRYLVKRTGEKVFLECVQDMDHENMFWYRQDPGLGLRLIYFSYDVKMKEKGDIPEGYSVSREKKERFSLILESASTNQTSMYLCASSLRQNLYEQYFGPGTRLTVT.

The chain links TRBV5-1 to TRBJ2-7, with 7 bases fitting TRBD1. This CDR3 is 16 amino acids long. Losses at the gene ends were 6 bases for V and 2 bases for J; bases not matched to a gene: 14. Per germline, CDR1 SGHRS and CDR2 YFSETQ. CDR3 nucleotide sequence: TGCGCCAGCACCGAGCAACCGGGACAGATGACCTACGAGCAGTACTTC. Translated, it gives CASTEQPGQMTYEQYF. Combining the CDR3 with reference TRBV5-1 and TRBJ2-7 gives the whole variable domain KAGVTQTPRYLIKTRGQQVTLSCSPISGHRSVSWYQQTPGQGLQFLFEYFSETQRNKGNFPGRFSGRQFSNSRSEMNVSTLELGDSALYLCASTEQPGQMTYEQYFGPGTRLTVT.

A single count supports this clone. The chain recombines TRBV7-3 with TRBJ2-5; TRBD2 is a possible D gene (5 bases). This CDR3 region has 13 residues. The germline V gene has CDR1 SGHTA and CDR2 FQGTGA. Trimming stripped 5 bases from V and 5 bases from J, with 12 bases between. The CDR3 bases are TGTGCCAGCAGCCGGGGAGCGAGTGAGACCCAGTACTTC. It encodes CASSRGASETQYF. The variable domain in full, completed from reference TRBV7-3 and TRBJ2-5, reads GAGVSQTPSNKVTEKGKYVELRCDPISGHTALYWYRQSLGQGPEFLIYFQGTGAADDSGLPNDRFFAVRPEGSVSTLKIQRTERGDSAVYLCASSRGASETQYFGPGTRLLVL.

This chain connects TRBV5-1 to TRBJ2-2; 10 nucleotides agree with TRBD1. Germline V gene sequence: CDR1 SGHRS, CDR2 YFSETQ. Trimming took 2 bases from V and 4 from J; bases not matched to a gene: 2. The CDR3 covers 15 residues. The CDR3 DNA follows: TGCGCCAGCAGCTTTGACAGGGGGCGCACCGGGGAGCTGTTTTTT. Translation: CASSFDRGRTGELFF. The entire variable domain, with the rest obtained from reference TRBV5-1 and TRBJ2-2, is as follows: KAGVTQTPRYLIKTRGQQVTLSCSPISGHRSVSWYQQTPGQGLQFLFEYFSETQRNKGNFPGRFSGRQFSNSRSEMNVSTLELGDSALYLCASSFDRGRTGELFFGEGSRLTVL.

The V call is TRBV15, the J call TRBJ2-2, with 9 bases matching TRBD1. V lost 3 bases to trimming and J lost 3 bases; unmatched junction nucleotides: 5. Germline values: CDR1 LNHNV, CDR2 YYDKDF (reference sequence). The CDR3 has 16 amino acids. The CDR3 here is CATSRIQGAHTGELFF. DNA of the CDR3: TGTGCCACCAGCAGGATACAGGGGGCGCACACCGGGGAGCTGTTTTTT.

The chain combines TRBV28 with TRBJ2-3, with 8 bases aligning to TRBD1. The V gene's germline CDR1 is MDHEN and CDR2 SYDVKM. The CDR3 spans 14 residues. J gave up 2 bases and V 5 bases, and 3 bases lay outside the gene matches. CDR3 sequence reads: CASSIQGATDTQYF. The CDR3, as DNA: TGTGCCAGCAGTATTCAGGGGGCCACAGATACGCAGTATTTT.

V is TRBV19 and J is TRBJ1-2; 8 bases fit TRBD1. This CDR3 region has 14 residues. The junction had 8 bases not matched to a gene; V was cut back by 8 bases and J by 3 bases. Per germline, CDR1 LNHDA and CDR2 SQIVND (reference sequence). CDR3 protein: CASRTQGQDYGYTF. The CDR3 bases are TGTGCCAGTCGTACCCAGGGACAGGACTATGGCTACACCTTC.

V and J are TRBV5-1 and TRBJ1-2; TRBD1 might be the D (5 bases). Trimming pared 3 bases from V and 8 bases from J, leaving 14 bases between. The CDR3 extends over 13 amino acids. Germline values: CDR1 SGHRS, CDR2 YFSETQ. Written as DNA, the CDR3 is TGCGCCAGCAGCTCACAGGAGGGCAGCGGCTACACCTTC. This encodes CASSSQEGSGYTF.

V and J are TRBV17 and TRBJ2-1; TRBD1, the table's D call, was not compared with the DNA. TRBV17 is an open reading frame whose function is uncertain. The length of the CDR3 is 15 residues. The CDR3 here is CASSPRNSSYNEQFF. The CDR3 DNA reads as TGTGCCAGCAGCCCCCGAAACAGCTCCTACAATGAGCAGTTCTTC.

A remark on this clone: A far larger clone lies a single base away; this is likely a read error. The same CDR3 can be traced to other DNA sequences in this sample. The chain uses TRBV4-2 and TRBJ1-1; D is perhaps TRBD1 (6 bases). The CDR3 covers 14 residues. The germline CDR1 and CDR2 sequences are LGHNA and YNFKEQ. CDR3 amino acids: CASSNGQMNTEAFF. CDR3 nucleotide sequence: TGTGCCAGCAGTAATGGACAGATGAACACCGAAGCTTTCTTT.

The J gene is TRBJ1-5, the V gene TRBV19, with D possibly matching TRBD1 (5 bases). V was trimmed by 7 bases and J by 4 bases, leaving 14 bases between them. The germline CDR1 and CDR2 sequences are LNHDA and SQIVND (reference sequence). CDR3 length: 14 amino acids. The chain's CDR3 is CASTSGRYNQPQHF. The DNA of the CDR3 is TGTGCCAGTACCTCGGGACGGTATAATCAGCCCCAGCATTTT.

DNA of the CDR3: TGTGCCAGCAGCCCCAACAATGAGCAGTTCTTC. This sequence encodes CASSPNNEQFF. V gene TRBV6-6 combines with J gene TRBJ2-1, with unresolved D. The CDR3 covers 11 residues. The V and J ends lost 6 bases and 5 bases respectively, with 5 bases between them. In germline, CDR1 is MNHNY, CDR2 SVGAGI (reference sequence).

This chain connects TRBV6-1 to TRBJ2-1; D is undetermined. The CDR3 spans 14 residues. Trimming took 4 bases from V and 6 from J, leaving 13 bases between them. Germline V CDR1 and CDR2: MNHNS, SASEGT. CDR3 in amino acids: CASSGEQSCNEQFF. The CDR3 DNA reads as TGTGCCAGCAGTGGAGAACAGAGTTGCAATGAGCAGTTCTTC.

This chain joins TRBV7-3 and TRBJ1-2, with 7 nucleotides matching TRBD1. The trim removed 4 bases at V and 5 bases at J, leaving 4 bases unmatched. Germline assignment: CDR1 SGHTA and CDR2 FQGTGA. This CDR3 region has 13 residues. The CDR3 DNA is TGTGCCAGCAGCTCCCCAGGGGGGTATGGCTACACCTTC. It encodes CASSSPGGYGYTF.

This clone was seen a single time. It differs at one base from a far larger clone, so likely a read error. The sample holds other DNA sequences that translate to the same CDR3. The chain employs TRBV6-4 and TRBJ2-1, with 7 nucleotides matching TRBD2. CDR1 and CDR2 (germline): MRHNA, SNTAGT. This CDR3 has 15 amino acids. The CDR3 DNA reads TGTGCCAGCAGTGACTCTAGCGGGTCCTACAATGAACAGTTCTTC. Translating gives CASSDSSGSYNEQFF.

DNA for the CDR3: TGTGCCAGCAGCCCGTTTTGGGGAAGCCACGAGCAGTACTTC. Its translation is CASSPFWGSHEQYF. V usage is TRBV5-4 and J usage is TRBJ2-7; D gene ambiguous. The CDR3 is 14 amino acids. V lost 4 bases and J 5 bases, leaving 16 bases between the germline ends. Germline V gives CDR1 SGHNT, CDR2 YYREEE (reference sequence).

V is TRBV12-5 and J is TRBJ2-2; 10 positions agree with TRBD2. This CDR3 region has 16 residues. The trim removed 3 bases at V and 5 bases at J, leaving 6 bases unmatched. Germline CDR1 reads LGHNT; CDR2 reads FRNRAP. CDR3 DNA sequence: TGTGCTAGTGGTTTCGTACTAGCGGGACATACCGGGGAGCTGTTTTTT. Its protein is CASGFVLAGHTGELFF.